Below are 23 T cell receptor beta chains sequenced from a single sample in a study of T cells in Graves' hyperthyroidism and ophthalmopathy. Amplification targeted TCR beta CDR3 regions from RNA transcripts. The study used the HTBI primer set for a first-round RT-PCR of the TCR CDR3. TCRdb ran MiXCR on the multiplex PCR reads and lists one entry per CDR3 protein. The table lists approximately 610,000 distinct CDR3 sequences, about 14% of them singletons. The sequencing sample was made of blood. The receptor set was obtained from a woman aged 40 to 50 with Graves' ophthalmopathy.

The chain joins TRBV3-1 to TRBJ2-2; 14 positions agree with TRBD2. CDR3 size: 15 residues. The V gene's germline CDR1 is LGHDT and CDR2 YNNKEL (reference sequence). Trimming removed 1 base from V and 9 bases from J; junction bases left unmatched: 1. The CDR3 DNA is TGTGCCAGCAGCCAAGGGACTAGCGGGAGGCGGGAGCTGTTTTTT. This encodes CASSQGTSGRRELFF.

J is TRBJ2-6 and V is TRBV19; D gene ambiguous. The CDR3 loop spans 18 amino acids. Per germline, CDR1 LNHDA and CDR2 SQIVND (reference sequence). V was clipped by 5 bases and J by 2 bases, with 19 bases between them. DNA for the CDR3: TGTGCCAGTAGTTCCCGGGCCTTCGACGTCACTGGGGCCAACGTCCTGACTTTC. Amino acids: CASSSRAFDVTGANVLTF.

This clonotype appeared a few times. The chain links TRBV9 to TRBJ2-7; 10 bases map to TRBD1. This CDR3 spans 15 amino acids. Looked up from germline, CDR1 is SGDLS and CDR2 is YYNGEE. V trimming: 3 bases; J trimming: 2 bases; junction bases outside the gene matches: 5. CDR3 nucleotides: TGTGCCAGCAGCGGGGCGGGACAGGGGACCTACGAGCAGTACTTC. Amino acids: CASSGAGQGTYEQYF.

This clonotype was observed many times. The chain joins TRBV6-1 to TRBJ2-7; the match to TRBD2 covers 11 bases. There are 15 residues in the CDR3. Germline loops: CDR1 MNHNS, CDR2 SASEGT. Trimming cost V 10 bases and J 4 bases; bases outside gene matches: 12. CDR3 sequence (DNA): TGTGCCACCCGCTTAGCGGGAGGGCCTCAATACGAGCAGTACTTC. Encoded protein: CATRLAGGPQYEQYF.

This clonotype was picked up many times. The rearrangement links TRBV15 to TRBJ2-5; 8 nucleotides match TRBD2. With 3 bases clipped from V and 4 bases from J, the junction kept 7 bases outside the gene matches. The CDR3 runs to 15 residues. Germline V gene data show CDR1 as LNHNV and CDR2 as YYDKDF (reference sequence). CDR3 sequence reads: CATSRTSAVGETQYF. CDR3 DNA: TGTGCCACCAGCAGGACTAGCGCGGTGGGAGAGACCCAGTACTTC.

This clonotype was counted at least ten times. In DNA form, the CDR3 reads TGCGCCAGCAGCTTGGCTAGCGGGAGTGTCAAAAACATTCAGTACTTC. Encoded protein: CASSLASGSVKNIQYF. The V and J genes are TRBV5-1 and TRBJ2-4, with 10 bases identical to TRBD2. The CDR3 is made up of 16 amino acids. V shed 0 bases, J shed 3 bases, and the junction held 3 bases outside the gene matches. Germline CDR1 and CDR2: SGHRS and YFSETQ.

This clonotype was counted many times. This sequence joins TRBV2 and TRBJ1-1; 7 bases are a match to TRBD1. The CDR3 consists of 15 residues. In germline, CDR1 is SNHLY, CDR2 FYNNEI. Trimming took 6 bases from V and 3 from J; bases not matched to a gene: 10. The CDR3 protein is CASRPQTGIDTEAFF. Here the CDR3 DNA reads TGTGCCAGCAGGCCACAGACAGGGATTGACACTGAAGCTTTCTTT.

This clonotype came up many times. The chain links TRBV28 to TRBJ2-7; 7 bases line up with TRBD2. The CDR3 extends over 15 amino acids. J gave up 2 bases and V 6 bases, and 10 bases lay outside the gene matches. In germline, CDR1 is MDHEN, CDR2 SYDVKM. The CDR3 loop is CASSPGEGFTYEQYF. As DNA, the CDR3 is TGTGCCAGCAGCCCTGGGGAGGGCTTCACCTACGAGCAGTACTTC.

The table lists this clonotype with many counts. The CDR3 spells CASSRLAGGNGEQYF. The CDR3 DNA reads as TGTGCCAGCAGTCGACTAGCGGGAGGTAATGGCGAGCAGTACTTC. V usage is TRBV6-1 and J usage is TRBJ2-7; TRBD2 agrees at 13 bases. From germline, CDR1 is MNHNS and CDR2 SASEGT. The CDR3 extends over 15 amino acids. V lost 5 bases, J lost 6 bases, and 7 bases stayed unmatched.

This clonotype was seen many times. The V gene is TRBV28, the J gene TRBJ1-1, with D tentatively TRBD1 (5 bases). The germline V gene encodes CDR1 MDHEN and CDR2 SYDVKM. The V end was cut by 5 bases, the J end by 3 bases, with 16 bases between. The CDR3 totals 15 residues. CDR3 loop: CASSRAGAGDTEAFF. For the CDR3, the DNA is TGTGCCAGCAGTCGCGCCGGGGCCGGGGACACTGAAGCTTTCTTT.

The V and J genes are TRBV20-1 and TRBJ2-7, with TRBD1 matching over 10 bases. The CDR3 has 15 amino acids. CDR1 and CDR2 (germline): DFQATT, SNEGSKA (reference sequence). The V gene end was trimmed by 3 bases and the J gene end by 5 bases; junction bases not matched to a gene: 10. The CDR3 DNA is TGCAGTGCTAGGCCGAATGGACAGGGGGTCGACGAGCAGTACTTC. Amino acid sequence: CSARPNGQGVDEQYF.

This clonotype was observed at least ten times. V and J are TRBV6-1 and TRBJ1-1; possibly TRBD1 for D (5 bases). The V gene lost 1 base and the J gene lost 3 bases, with 9 bases spanning the gap. CDR3 size: 14 residues. Germline V CDR1 and CDR2: MNHNS, SASEGT. The chain's CDR3 is CASSEVGGDTEAFF. DNA of the CDR3: TGTGCCAGCAGTGAAGTGGGAGGGGACACTGAAGCTTTCTTT.

Many counts were recorded for this clonotype. The chain links TRBV12-3 or TRBV12-4 to TRBJ1-2; D gene ambiguous. Trimming cost V 1 base and J 8 bases, with 11 bases left between them. This CDR3 is 13 amino acids long. As DNA, the CDR3 is TGTGCCAGCAGTTTAGGGTTGTGGGGAGGCTACACCTTC. Protein sequence: CASSLGLWGGYTF.

The table lists this clonotype with a few counts. This sequence joins TRBV19 and TRBJ2-2; D unclear. Germline V gives CDR1 LNHDA, CDR2 SQIVND (reference sequence). V was shortened by 7 bases and J by 6 bases, with 9 bases between the two germline ends. This CDR3 spans 12 amino acids. The CDR3 bases are TGTGCCAGTATGAGGAGAGCCGGGGAGCTGTTTTTT. This translates into CASMRRAGELFF. Using reference TRBV19 and TRBJ2-2 for the parts outside the CDR3, the full variable domain is DGGITQSPKYLFRKEGQNVTLSCEQNLNHDAMYWYRQDPGQGLRLIYYSQIVNDFQKGDIAEGYSVSREKKESFPLTVTSAQKNPTAFYLCASMRRAGELFFGEGSRLTVL.

At least ten counts were recorded for this clonotype. The J gene is TRBJ1-2, the V gene TRBV29-1, with 9 nucleotides matching TRBD1. The CDR3 totals 15 residues. Germline-derived CDR1 and CDR2 are SQVTM and ANQGSEA. J lost 4 bases, V lost 1 base, and 7 bases had no gene match. The chain's CDR3 is CSVEGQGVEGYGYTF. In nucleotides, the CDR3 is TGCAGCGTTGAAGGACAGGGGGTGGAGGGCTATGGCTACACCTTC.

This sequence joins TRBV20-1 and TRBJ2-5; 7 bases map to TRBD1. This CDR3 is built from 16 residues. CDR1 and CDR2 from the germline V gene are DFQATT and SNEGSKA (reference sequence). V gave up 1 base and J gave up 1 base; unmatched junction bases: 9. CDR3 amino acids: CSARAVWGQTQETQYF. In DNA, the CDR3 is TGCAGTGCTAGAGCCGTTTGGGGACAGACCCAAGAGACCCAGTACTTC.

The table lists this clonotype with many counts. The V call is TRBV20-1, the J call TRBJ2-5; 13 bases agree with TRBD2. The CDR3 totals 16 residues. Germline V gene data show CDR1 as DFQATT and CDR2 as SNEGSKA (reference sequence). Trimming cost V 8 bases and J 2 bases; bases outside gene matches: 11. This CDR3 reads CSPYYRTSGRQETQYF. The CDR3 nucleotides are TGCAGTCCATACTACAGGACTAGCGGGAGACAAGAGACCCAGTACTTC.

The rearrangement joins TRBV12-3 or TRBV12-4 to TRBJ2-4; 7 nucleotides align to TRBD2. After removal of 6 bases from V and 9 bases from J, the junction contained 11 bases not matched to a gene. The CDR3 contains 14 residues. In DNA, the CDR3 is TGTGCCAGCAGCCCCCGTGGGGGGGTATCCATTCAGTACTTC. This sequence encodes CASSPRGGVSIQYF.

This clonotype was recorded a few times. The rearrangement uses TRBV14 and TRBJ2-1; 10 bases align to TRBD2. This CDR3 spans 15 amino acids. Germline trimming cut 1 base from V and 8 bases from J; bases unmatched to any gene: 5. CDR1 is SGHDN and CDR2 is FVKESK in the germline V gene. CDR3 DNA: TGTGCCAGCAGCCAAGCCAAGCGGGGGGGGGATGAGCAGTTCTTC. Protein: CASSQAKRGGDEQFF.

This clonotype was detected many times. The V call is TRBV6-2 or TRBV6-3, the J call TRBJ1-1; no reliable D call. CDR3 length: 13 amino acids. Trimming cost V 7 bases and J 4 bases, with 13 bases left between them. The germline gives CDR1 MNHEY, CDR2 SVGEGT. The CDR3: CASTWGGITEAFF. The CDR3 DNA sequence: TGTGCCAGCACCTGGGGAGGGATCACTGAAGCTTTCTTT.

This clonotype was counted at least ten times. The chain recombines TRBV12-3 or TRBV12-4 with TRBJ2-7; 10 bases fit TRBD2. Trimming took 0 bases from V and 2 from J; bases not matched to a gene: 4. This CDR3 contains 16 residues. This CDR3 reads CASSLARLAGAYEQYF. The CDR3 nucleotides read TGTGCCAGCAGTTTAGCGCGGCTAGCGGGAGCCTACGAGCAGTACTTC.

This clonotype has at least ten counts. The chain has TRBV5-6 and TRBJ1-2; D remains unclear. The CDR3 spans 11 residues. V was clipped by 9 bases and J by 3 bases, with 9 bases between them. Germline CDR1 reads SGHDT; CDR2 reads YYEEEE. The CDR3 protein is CATRRDYGYTF. Written as DNA, the CDR3 is TGTGCCACCCGCCGGGACTATGGCTACACCTTC.

This clonotype has ten or more counts. The chain combines TRBV28 with TRBJ2-5, with 9 bases aligning to TRBD2. The V and J ends lost 4 bases and 2 bases, in that order; junction bases with no gene match: 2. CDR1 MDHEN and CDR2 SYDVKM come from the germline V gene. This CDR3 contains 14 residues. CDR3 residues: CASSSLAGQETQYF. The DNA of the CDR3 is TGTGCCAGCAGTTCCCTAGCGGGACAAGAGACCCAGTACTTC.